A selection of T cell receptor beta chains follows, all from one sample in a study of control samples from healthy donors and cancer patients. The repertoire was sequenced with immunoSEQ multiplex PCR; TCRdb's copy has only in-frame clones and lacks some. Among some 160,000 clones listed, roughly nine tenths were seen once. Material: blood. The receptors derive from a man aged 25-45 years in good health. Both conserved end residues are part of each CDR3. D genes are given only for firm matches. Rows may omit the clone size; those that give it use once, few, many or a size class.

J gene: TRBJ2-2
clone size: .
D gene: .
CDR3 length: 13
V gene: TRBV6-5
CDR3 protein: CASRLGGYGELFF
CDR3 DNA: TGTGCCAGCAGACTAGGGGGGTATGGGGAGCTGTTTTTT

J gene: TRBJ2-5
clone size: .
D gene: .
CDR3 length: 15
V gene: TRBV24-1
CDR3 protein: CATSDPLTTQETQYF
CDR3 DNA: TGTGCCACCAGTGACCCTCTTACGACGCAGGAGACCCAGTACTTC

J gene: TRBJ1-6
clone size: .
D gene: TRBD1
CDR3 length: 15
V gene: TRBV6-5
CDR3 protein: CASRPPGQGGSPLHF
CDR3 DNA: TGTGCCAGCAGGCCACCGGGACAGGGGGGCTCACCCCTCCACTTT

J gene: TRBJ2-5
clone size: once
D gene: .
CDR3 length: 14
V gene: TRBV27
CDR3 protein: CASSLAGRGETQYF
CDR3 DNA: TGTGCCAGCAGTTTAGCGGGACGGGGGGAGACCCAGTACTTC

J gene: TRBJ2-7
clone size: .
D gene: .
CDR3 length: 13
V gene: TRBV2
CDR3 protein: CASSVTLSYEQYF
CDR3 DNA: TGTGCCAGCAGTGTAACACTTTCCTACGAGCAGTACTTC

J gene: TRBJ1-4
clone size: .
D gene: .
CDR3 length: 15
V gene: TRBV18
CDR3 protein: CASSPGGLGHEKLFF
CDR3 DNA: TGTGCCAGCTCACCAGGGGGACTGGGTCATGAAAAACTGTTTTTT

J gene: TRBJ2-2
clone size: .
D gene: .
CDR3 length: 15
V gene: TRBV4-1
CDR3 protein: CASSQVRSYTGELFF
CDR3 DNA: TGCGCCAGCAGCCAAGTAAGGTCCTACACCGGGGAGCTGTTTTTT

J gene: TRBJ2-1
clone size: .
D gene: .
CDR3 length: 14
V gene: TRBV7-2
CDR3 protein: CASSLKPNKDEQFF
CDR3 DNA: TGTGCCAGCAGCTTAAAACCCAACAAGGATGAGCAGTTCTTC

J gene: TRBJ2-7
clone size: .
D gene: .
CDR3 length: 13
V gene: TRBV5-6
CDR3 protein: CASSFWGSYEQYF
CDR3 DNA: TGTGCCAGCAGCTTTTGGGGCTCCTACGAGCAGTACTTC

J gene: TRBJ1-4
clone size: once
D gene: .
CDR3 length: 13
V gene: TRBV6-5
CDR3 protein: CASQDPTNEKLFF
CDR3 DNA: TGTGCCTCTCAGGACCCAACTAATGAAAAACTGTTTTTT

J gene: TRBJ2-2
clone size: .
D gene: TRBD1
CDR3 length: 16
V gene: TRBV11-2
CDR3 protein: CASSLPGTANTGELFF
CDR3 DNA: TGTGCCAGCAGCTTACCAGGGACAGCGAACACCGGGGAGCTGTTTTTT

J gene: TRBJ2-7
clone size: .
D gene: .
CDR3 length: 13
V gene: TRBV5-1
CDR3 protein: CASRKDSYYEQYF
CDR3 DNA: TGCGCCAGCAGGAAGGACTCCTACTACGAGCAGTACTTC

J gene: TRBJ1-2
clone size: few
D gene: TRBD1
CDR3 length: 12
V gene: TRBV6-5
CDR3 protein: CASIGTGHGYTF
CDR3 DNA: TGTGCCAGCATCGGGACAGGGCATGGCTACACCTTC

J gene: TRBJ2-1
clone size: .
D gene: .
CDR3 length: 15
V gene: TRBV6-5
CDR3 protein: CATLPDLGPLNEQFF
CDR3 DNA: TGTGCCACCCTTCCAGACCTGGGTCCCCTCAATGAGCAGTTCTTC

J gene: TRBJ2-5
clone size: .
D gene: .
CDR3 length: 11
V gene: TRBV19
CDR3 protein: CASSFGETQYF
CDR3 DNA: TGTGCCAGTAGCTTTGGGGAGACCCAGTACTTC

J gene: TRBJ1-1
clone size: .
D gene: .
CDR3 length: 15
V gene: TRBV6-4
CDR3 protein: CASSDSGAANTEAFF
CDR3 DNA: TGTGCCAGCAGTGACTCGGGGGCGGCGAACACTGAAGCTTTCTTT

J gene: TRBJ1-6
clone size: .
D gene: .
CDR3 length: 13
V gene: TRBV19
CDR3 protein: CASSGQGNSPLHF
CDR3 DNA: TGTGCCAGTAGTGGGCAGGGGAATTCACCCCTCCACTTT

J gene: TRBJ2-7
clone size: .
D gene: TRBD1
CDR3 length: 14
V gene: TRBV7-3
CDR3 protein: CASSWGQGAYEQYF
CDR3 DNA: TGTGCCAGCAGCTGGGGACAGGGGGCCTACGAGCAGTACTTC

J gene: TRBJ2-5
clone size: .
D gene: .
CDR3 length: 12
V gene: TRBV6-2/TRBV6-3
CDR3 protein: CASSTAQETQYF
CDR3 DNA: TGTGCCAGCAGTACCGCCCAAGAGACCCAGTACTTC

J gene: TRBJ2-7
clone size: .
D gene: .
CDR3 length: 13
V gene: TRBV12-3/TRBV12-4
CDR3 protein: CASRLGRYYEQYF
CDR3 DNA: TGTGCCAGCCGGCTGGGCAGGTACTACGAGCAGTACTTC

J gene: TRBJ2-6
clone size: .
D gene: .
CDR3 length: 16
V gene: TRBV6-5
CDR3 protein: CASSYVTDSGANVLTF
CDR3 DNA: TGTGCCAGCAGTTACGTGACAGACTCTGGGGCCAACGTCCTGACTTTC

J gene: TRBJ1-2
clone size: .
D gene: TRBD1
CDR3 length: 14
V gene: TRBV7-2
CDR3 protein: CASSLALGQVGYTF
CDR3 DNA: TGTGCCAGCAGCTTAGCATTGGGACAGGTTGGCTACACCTTC

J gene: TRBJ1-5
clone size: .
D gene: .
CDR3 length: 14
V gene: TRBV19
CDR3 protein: CASSIGVTTQPQHF
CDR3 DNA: TGTGCCAGTAGCATAGGGGTCACGACGCAGCCCCAGCATTTT

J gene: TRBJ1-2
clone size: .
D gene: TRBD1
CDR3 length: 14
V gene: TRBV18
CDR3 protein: CASSPSDRAYGYTF
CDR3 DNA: TGTGCCAGCTCACCCTCGGACAGGGCCTATGGCTACACCTTC

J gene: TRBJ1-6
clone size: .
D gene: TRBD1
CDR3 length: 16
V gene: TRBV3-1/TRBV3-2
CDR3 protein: CASSPRDRGLSSPLHF
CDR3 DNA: TGTGCCAGCAGCCCAAGGGACAGGGGGCTTAGTTCACCCCTCCACTTT

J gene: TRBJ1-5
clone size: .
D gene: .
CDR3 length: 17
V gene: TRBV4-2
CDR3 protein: CASSQVSVQGGDQPQHF
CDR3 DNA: TGTGCCAGCAGCCAAGTGAGTGTACAGGGCGGGGATCAGCCCCAGCATTTT

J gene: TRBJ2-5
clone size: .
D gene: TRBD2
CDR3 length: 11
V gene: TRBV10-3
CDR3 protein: CAIGGEETQYF
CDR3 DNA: TGTGCCATCGGGGGGGAAGAGACCCAGTACTTC

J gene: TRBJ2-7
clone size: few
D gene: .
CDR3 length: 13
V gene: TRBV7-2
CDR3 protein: CASSFGTPNEQYF
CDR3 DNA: TGTGCCAGCAGCTTCGGCACCCCCAACGAGCAGTACTTC

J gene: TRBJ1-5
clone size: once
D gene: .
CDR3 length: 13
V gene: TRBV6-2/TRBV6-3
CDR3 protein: CASSLQFNQPQHF
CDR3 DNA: TGTGCCAGCAGTTTGCAGTTCAATCAGCCCCAGCATTTT

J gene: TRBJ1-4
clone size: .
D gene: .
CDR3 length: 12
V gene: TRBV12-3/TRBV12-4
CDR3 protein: CASSPSFEKLFF
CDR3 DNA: TGTGCCAGCAGTCCCAGTTTCGAAAAACTGTTTTTT

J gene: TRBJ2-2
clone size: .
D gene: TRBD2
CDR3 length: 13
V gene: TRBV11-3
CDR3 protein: CASMRGAGGELFF
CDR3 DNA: TGTGCCAGCATGCGGGGGGCAGGTGGGGAGCTGTTTTTT